This TCR beta chain is from a study of cytomegalovirus exposure and HLA in healthy donors. A multiplex PCR was run with 60 Vbeta primers and 13 Jbeta primers. Produced via immunoSEQ multiplex PCR; TCRdb's table is partial and in-frame only. The table has some 200,000 clones, 79% seen once. This CDR3 is built from 15 residues. Germline V gene data show CDR1 as SGHRS and CDR2 as YFSETQ. Unmatched junction bases numbered 9, after V lost 4 bases and J lost 2 bases. This clone was detected a few times. Its antigen remains unknown. Study conclusions and caveats: Being productive about 87% or about 30% of the time was typical of most TCR beta V segments in an earlier analysis. A later analysis found that most CMV-associated TCR beta chains appeared HLA-restricted. Among the most significant clusters, several appeared linked to common viral pathogens in a later analysis.

The specimen sequenced was PBMCs. This clonotype was obtained from a girl between 5 and 17 years old in good health and CMV-seropositive. This chain links TRBV5-1 with TRBJ2-7; 7 positions match TRBD2. CDR3 DNA: TGCGCCAGCAGCCGAGTGGGTACTAGCGCCTACGAGCAGTACTTC. Translating it yields CASSRVGTSAYEQYF.